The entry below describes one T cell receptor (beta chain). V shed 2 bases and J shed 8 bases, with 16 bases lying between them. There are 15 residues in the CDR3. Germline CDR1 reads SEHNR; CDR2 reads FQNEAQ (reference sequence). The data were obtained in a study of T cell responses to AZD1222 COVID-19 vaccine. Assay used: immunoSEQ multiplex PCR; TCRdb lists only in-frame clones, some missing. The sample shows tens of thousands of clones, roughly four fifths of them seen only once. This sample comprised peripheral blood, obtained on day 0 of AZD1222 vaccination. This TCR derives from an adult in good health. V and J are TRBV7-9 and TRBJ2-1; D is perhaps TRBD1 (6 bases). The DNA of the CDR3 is TGTGCCAGCAGCTTACAAACAACAGGGAGTGATGAGCAGTTCTTC. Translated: CASSLQTTGSDEQFF.